These 15 T cell receptor beta chains were all obtained from the same sample, sequenced in a study of cytomegalovirus exposure and HLA in healthy donors. PCR used 60 Vbeta primers and 13 Jbeta primers. Sequenced by immunoSEQ multiplex PCR; TCRdb stores in-frame clones only, minus some. Of approximately 140,000 clones in the sample, around 79% were seen once. The specimen was PBMCs. Receptors were obtained from a man in his forties or fifties in good health and CMV-seropositive.

This clone came up once. This chain connects TRBV29-1 to TRBJ2-5, with D perhaps matching TRBD1 (5 bases). Germline V gene sequence: CDR1 SQVTM, CDR2 ANQGSEA. The ends were cut back, 7 bases at V and 1 base at J, with 10 bases in the middle. The CDR3 loop spans 12 amino acids. Here the CDR3 reads CSASTAQETQYF. The CDR3 DNA sequence: TGCAGCGCTTCGACAGCCCAAGAGACCCAGTACTTC.

This chain joins TRBV6-5 and TRBJ2-7; D ambiguous. Germline values: CDR1 MNHEY, CDR2 SVGAGI. The CDR3 totals 12 residues. V was pared by 2 bases and J by 6 bases, with 8 bases between. The CDR3 spells CASSYGLGEQYF. The CDR3 DNA reads as TGTGCCAGCAGTTACGGGCTGGGCGAGCAGTACTTC.

The chain combines TRBV6-6 with TRBJ2-2; perhaps TRBD1 as D (6 bases). Trimming took off 7 bases at V and 0 bases at J, with 12 bases between the two ends. Germline V lookup: CDR1 MNHNY, CDR2 SVGAGI (reference sequence). There are 15 residues in the CDR3. The CDR3 is CASTVGGANTGELFF. The DNA of the CDR3 is TGTGCCAGCACGGTAGGGGGTGCGAACACCGGGGAGCTGTTTTTT.

V is TRBV10-1 and J is TRBJ2-1; a possible D gene is TRBD2 (5 bases). Germline V gene data show CDR1 as WNHNN and CDR2 as SYGVQD (reference sequence). V was cut by 2 bases and J by 8 bases, with 10 bases left in between. The CDR3 spans 13 residues. The DNA for the CDR3 is TGCGCCAGCAGTGAGGCCGGGATCGATGAGCAGTTCTTC. It codes for CASSEAGIDEQFF.

This chain uses TRBV9 with TRBJ2-1; 7 nucleotides align to TRBD2. This CDR3 is 15 amino acids long. After removal of 4 bases from V and 2 bases from J, the junction contained 6 bases not matched to a gene. Germline values: CDR1 SGDLS, CDR2 YYNGEE. The CDR3 sequence: CASSPFLAAYNEQFF. As DNA, the CDR3 is TGTGCCAGCAGCCCATTTCTAGCGGCCTACAATGAGCAGTTCTTC.

V gene TRBV29-1 combines with J gene TRBJ2-1; D perhaps matches TRBD2 (5 bases). Germline values: CDR1 SQVTM, CDR2 ANQGSEA. This CDR3 region has 14 residues. Trimming shortened V by 1 base and J by 10 bases, and 17 bases separated the two germline ends. Written as DNA, the CDR3 is TGCAGCGTTGAAGCTCAAGGAAGGAGGCGGGAGCAGTTCTTC. Residues: CSVEAQGRRREQFF.

The chain couples TRBV6-5 to TRBJ1-5, with D maybe TRBD1 (5 bases). The CDR3 is 15 amino acids. Trimming cost V 0 bases and J 5 bases, with 11 bases left between them. Germline loops: CDR1 MNHEY, CDR2 SVGAGI. CDR3 in amino acids: CASSYSGGWDQPQHF. The DNA for the CDR3 is TGTGCCAGCAGTTACTCTGGGGGGTGGGATCAGCCCCAGCATTTT.

The chain is built from TRBV19 and TRBJ2-1; the D gene is possibly TRBD2 (5 bases). Germline V gene lookup returns CDR1 LNHDA and CDR2 SQIVND (reference sequence). The CDR3 consists of 13 residues. V shed 7 bases and J shed 6 bases, with 13 bases lying between them. This CDR3 is CASTRLGSNEQFF. The CDR3 region has the DNA TGTGCCAGTACCCGCCTTGGGAGCAATGAGCAGTTCTTC.

J is TRBJ2-2 and V is TRBV4-1, with D perhaps matching TRBD2 (5 bases). V lost 3 bases and J 0 bases, leaving 8 bases between the germline ends. Looked up from germline, CDR1 is MGHRA and CDR2 is YSYEKL. The CDR3 length is 15 residues. This CDR3 is CASSQSGTNTGELFF. CDR3 nucleotides: TGCGCCAGCAGCCAGTCGGGGACGAACACCGGGGAGCTGTTTTTT.

The genes are TRBV28 and TRBJ1-5, with 7 nucleotides matching TRBD1. Germline assignment: CDR1 MDHEN and CDR2 SYDVKM. The CDR3 runs 15 residues. The J segment lost 4 bases and the V segment lost 6 bases, leaving 9 bases of the junction unmatched. The CDR3 protein is CASSKGAARNQPQHF. The CDR3 DNA follows: TGTGCCAGCAGCAAGGGGGCGGCGAGGAATCAGCCCCAGCATTTT.

This sequence joins TRBV19 and TRBJ1-2, with 7 bases fitting TRBD1. Trimming removed 3 bases from V and 14 bases from J; junction bases left unmatched: 12. The CDR3 is 13 amino acids. The germline gives CDR1 LNHDA, CDR2 SQIVND (reference sequence). The CDR3 region is CASSIGTVPSFTF. CDR3 bases: TGTGCCAGTAGTATCGGGACAGTACCTTCATTTACCTTC.

The genes are TRBV5-1 and TRBJ1-5; D possibly corresponds to TRBD1 (6 bases). The CDR3 is 18 residues long. Germline CDR1 and CDR2: SGHRS and YFSETQ. Deletions cut 0 bases from V and 2 bases from J, with 18 bases between. DNA of the CDR3: TGCGCCAGCAGCTTGGGGGACCTAGGGGGTTCAGGCAATCAGCCCCAGCATTTT. Translated: CASSLGDLGGSGNQPQHF.

This chain uses TRBV28 with TRBJ1-5; D is possibly TRBD1 (5 bases). The CDR3 covers 14 residues. In germline, CDR1 is MDHEN, CDR2 SYDVKM. Between the trimmed V and J ends, which lost 4 bases and 6 bases, there was a span of 13 bases. The CDR3, as DNA: TGTGCCAGCAGTTCCGGATGGGGCGGTCAGCCCCAGCATTTT. Amino acid sequence: CASSSGWGGQPQHF.

The chain has TRBV5-4 and TRBJ2-3, with 10 bases lining up with TRBD2. Germline values: CDR1 SGHNT, CDR2 YYREEE (reference sequence). This CDR3 has 17 residues. J lost 3 bases, V lost 1 base, and 8 bases had no gene match. CDR3 coding DNA: TGTGCCAGCAGCTTGCGGCTAGCGGGAGTCTCGACAGATACGCAGTATTTT. The encoded protein is CASSLRLAGVSTDTQYF.

The chain employs TRBV28 and TRBJ2-7, with a possible D match to TRBD1 (6 bases). Per the germline V gene, CDR1 is MDHEN and CDR2 is SYDVKM. V was trimmed by 1 base and J by 5 bases, leaving 15 bases between them. This CDR3 is 15 amino acids long. This CDR3 is CASSLLDQGPDEQYF. The CDR3 nucleotides are TGTGCCAGCAGTTTATTAGACCAGGGGCCTGACGAGCAGTACTTC. The entire variable domain, with the rest obtained from reference TRBV28 and TRBJ2-7, is as follows: DVKVTQSSRYLVKRTGEKVFLECVQDMDHENMFWYRQDPGLGLRLIYFSYDVKMKEKGDIPEGYSVSREKKERFSLILESASTNQTSMYLCASSLLDQGPDEQYFGPGTRLTVT.